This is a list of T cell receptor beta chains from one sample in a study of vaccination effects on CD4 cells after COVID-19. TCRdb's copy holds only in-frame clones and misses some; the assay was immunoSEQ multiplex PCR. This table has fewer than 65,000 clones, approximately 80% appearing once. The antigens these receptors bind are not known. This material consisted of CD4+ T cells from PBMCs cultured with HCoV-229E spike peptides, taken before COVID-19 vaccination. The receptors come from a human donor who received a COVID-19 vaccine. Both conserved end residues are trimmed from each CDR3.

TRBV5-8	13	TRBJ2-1	ASSLGLVSNYEQF
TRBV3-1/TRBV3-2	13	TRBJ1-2	ASSQGTGGGRGYT
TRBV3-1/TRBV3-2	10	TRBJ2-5	ASQGVQETQY
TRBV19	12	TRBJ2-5	ASSVTGSVETQY
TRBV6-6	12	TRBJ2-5	ATRQGQREETQY
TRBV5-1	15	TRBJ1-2	ASSSGPIGPTNYGYT
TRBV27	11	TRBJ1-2	ASSSQGPPGYT
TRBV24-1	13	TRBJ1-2	ATSDPGRGFYGYT
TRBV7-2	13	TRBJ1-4	ASSPGDTTNEKLF
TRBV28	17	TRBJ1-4	ASRGRQGAYKFNGEKLF
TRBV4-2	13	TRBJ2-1	ASSQGTSDRNEQF
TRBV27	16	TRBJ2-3	ASRRPGLAGGPADTQY
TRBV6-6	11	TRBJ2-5	ASSYSAGTSND
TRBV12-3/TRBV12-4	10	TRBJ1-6	ASSPQLSPLH
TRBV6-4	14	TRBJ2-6	ASSDSRRSGANVLT